The rows below give T cell receptor beta chains drawn from one sample of a study of cytomegalovirus exposure and HLA in healthy donors. This table comes from immunoSEQ multiplex PCR, and its TCRdb copy is limited to in-frame clones, with some not included. This table has about 82,000 clones, over 75% appearing once. The material sequenced was PBMCs. All receptors derive from a man aged 45-65 years in good health and CMV-seronegative. Both conserved end residues are part of each CDR3. The order of the fields is clone size, J gene, V gene, D gene, CDR3 protein, CDR3 DNA. The D gene is left open where the match is weak. Size is omitted from some rows. Given values are once, few, many or a class for expanded clones.

.,TRBJ2-5,TRBV6-6,.,CASSPRVAGAQETQYF,TGTGCCAGCAGCCCACGGGTGGCGGGGGCCCAAGAGACCCAGTACTTC
.,TRBJ1-1,TRBV18,.,CASSPPPAAGHMNTEAFF,TGTGCCAGCTCACCACCACCTGCGGCAGGGCATATGAACACTGAAGCTTTCTTT
.,TRBJ1-6,TRBV30,.,CAWSGFGGDNSPLHF,TGTGCCTGGAGTGGTTTCGGGGGAGACAATTCACCCCTCCACTTT
few,TRBJ1-2,TRBV7-3,.,CASSRSGSGLDYGYTF,TGTGCCAGCAGCCGCTCGGGGAGTGGGCTGGACTATGGCTACACCTTC
.,TRBJ1-5,TRBV27,.,CASSLGGQYSNQPQHF,TGTGCCAGCAGTTTGGGGGGGCAGTATAGCAATCAGCCCCAGCATTTT
once,TRBJ1-2,TRBV6-1,TRBD1,CASSVDRVGYGYTF,TGTGCCAGCAGTGTCGACAGGGTCGGCTATGGCTACACCTTC
.,TRBJ1-3,TRBV6-5,.,CASRSGTVGNTIYF,TGTGCCAGCAGGTCCGGGACTGTAGGAAACACCATATATTTT
.,TRBJ1-2,TRBV7-6,TRBD1,CASSARLTGAGGYTF,TGTGCCAGCAGCGCGCGTCTAACAGGGGCGGGTGGCTACACCTTC
.,TRBJ2-7,TRBV6-6,TRBD1,CASSYSTQGAYEQYF,TGTGCCAGCAGTTACTCGACCCAGGGGGCATACGAGCAGTACTTC
few,TRBJ1-6,TRBV11-1,.,CASSIQGGNSPLHF,TGTGCCAGCAGCATACAGGGCGGGAATTCACCCCTCCACTTT
.,TRBJ1-2,TRBV28,TRBD1,CASRGPGTGDGYTF,TGTGCCAGCAGGGGCCCAGGGACAGGGGATGGCTACACCTTC
.,TRBJ2-5,TRBV11-3,.,CASSLGASQETQYF,TGTGCCAGCAGCTTAGGGGCGTCCCAAGAGACCCAGTACTTC
.,TRBJ1-1,TRBV18,.,CASSPPTGVEAFF,TGTGCCAGCTCACCACCGACCGGGGTAGAAGCTTTCTTT
.,TRBJ1-1,TRBV7-9,TRBD1,CASSSRQGLPEAFF,TGTGCCAGCAGCTCAAGACAGGGGTTACCTGAAGCTTTCTTT
.,TRBJ1-2,TRBV5-5,.,CASSMGGQFSKGPTGYTF,TGTGCCAGCAGCATGGGGGGCCAATTCTCCAAGGGGCCCACTGGCTACACCTTC
.,TRBJ2-2,TRBV27,TRBD1,CASSAMDRGRGGELFF,TGTGCCAGCAGTGCAATGGACAGGGGGCGAGGCGGGGAGCTGTTTTTT
.,TRBJ2-7,TRBV30,TRBD1,CAWSPGQGVNEQYF,TGTGCCTGGAGTCCTGGACAGGGAGTAAACGAGCAGTACTTC
.,TRBJ1-6,TRBV6-4,.,CASSDRQGNSPLHF,TGTGCCAGCAGTGATCGGCAGGGTAATTCACCCCTCCACTTT
.,TRBJ1-1,TRBV28,.,CASSLGQGRWTEAFF,TGTGCCAGCAGTCTAGGACAAGGGAGGTGGACTGAAGCTTTCTTT
.,TRBJ2-1,TRBV11-2,TRBD2,CASSLISGGQNEQFF,TGTGCCAGCAGCTTAATTAGCGGGGGGCAGAATGAGCAGTTCTTC
once,TRBJ1-5,TRBV30,TRBD1,CAWSLTRGQGSEPQHF,TGTGCCTGGAGTCTAACCCGAGGACAGGGATCGGAGCCCCAGCATTTT
.,TRBJ1-1,TRBV7-6,.,CASSSPGYTEAFF,TGTGCCAGCAGCTCCCCGGGGTACACTGAAGCTTTCTTT
.,TRBJ2-7,TRBV28,.,CASSPLPHQGDFSYEQYF,TGTGCCAGCAGTCCGCTGCCACATCAAGGCGACTTCTCCTACGAGCAGTACTTC
.,TRBJ1-5,TRBV2,TRBD1,CASILGQGNQPQHF,TGTGCCAGCATCCTGGGACAGGGCAATCAGCCCCAGCATTTT
.,TRBJ2-4,TRBV11-3,.,CASSPDGPGPDKGKNIQYF,TGTGCCAGCAGCCCCGACGGACCTGGGCCGGACAAGGGCAAAAACATTCAGTACTTC
.,TRBJ2-5,TRBV7-3,TRBD1,CASSSPGDRKETQYF,TGTGCCAGCAGCTCCCCAGGGGACAGGAAAGAGACCCAGTACTTC
.,TRBJ2-1,TRBV30,TRBD2,CAWRGGLAGGFYNEQFF,TGTGCCTGGAGGGGCGGACTAGCGGGGGGCTTTTACAATGAGCAGTTCTTC
few,TRBJ2-7,TRBV29-1,TRBD1,CRLDRSYEQYF,TGCAGGTTGGACAGGTCCTACGAGCAGTACTTC
.,TRBJ2-1,TRBV30,TRBD2,CASGKVAVAGGLLGNEQFF,TGTGCCTCTGGAAAAGTCGCGGTGGCGGGGGGCCTCCTTGGGAATGAGCAGTTCTTC
few,TRBJ2-7,TRBV28,.,CASSLGSGVLAYEQYF,TGTGCCAGCAGTTTAGGGAGTGGGGTGTTGGCCTACGAGCAGTACTTC
.,TRBJ1-2,TRBV15,.,CATSRDEVRSSGYTF,TGTGCCACCAGCAGAGATGAGGTCCGCTCTTCGGGCTACACCTTC
.,TRBJ2-3,TRBV28,TRBD2,CASKLRRLLAGGATTDTQYF,TGTGCCAGCAAACTCAGACGGTTACTAGCGGGGGGGGCCACCACAGATACGCAGTATTTT
.,TRBJ1-3,TRBV6-1,TRBD1,CASRTRGVGNTIYF,TGTGCCAGCAGAACCAGGGGGGTCGGAAACACCATATATTTT
few,TRBJ1-1,TRBV7-3,TRBD1,CASSPGQEKAEAFF,TGCGCCAGCAGCCCGGGACAGGAAAAAGCTGAAGCTTTCTTT
.,TRBJ2-7,TRBV28,.,CASISLRGSYEQYF,TGTGCCAGCATTTCCCTTAGGGGCTCCTACGAGCAGTACTTC
.,TRBJ1-3,TRBV30,.,CAWMRTARSGNTIYF,TGTGCCTGGATGCGGACAGCCCGTTCTGGAAACACCATATATTTT
.,TRBJ2-3,TRBV4-3,.,CASSQDTAGTDTQYF,TGCGCCAGCAGCCAAGATACGGCGGGGACAGATACGCAGTATTTT
.,TRBJ1-2,TRBV5-1,.,CASSLGRGDRGYGYTF,TGCGCCAGCAGCTTGGGTCGTGGGGATCGGGGCTATGGCTACACCTTC
.,TRBJ1-1,TRBV6-5,.,CASILGPNTEAFF,TGTGCCAGCATATTGGGGCCGAACACTGAAGCTTTCTTT
.,TRBJ1-2,TRBV7-2,TRBD1,CASSLAAGGDYGYTF,TGTGCCAGCAGCTTAGCAGCAGGGGGCGACTATGGCTACACCTTC
.,TRBJ2-1,TRBV11-3,TRBD1,CASSLGQVTGHEQFF,TGTGCCAGCAGCCTCGGACAGGTAACGGGGCATGAGCAGTTCTTC
.,TRBJ2-2,TRBV14,.,CASSRQAFVGTGELFF,TGTGCCAGCAGTAGGCAGGCATTTGTAGGAACCGGGGAGCTGTTTTTT
.,TRBJ2-7,TRBV2,.,CASSEKGHESYEQYF,TGTGCCAGCAGTGAGAAGGGGCATGAATCCTACGAGCAGTACTTC
once,TRBJ1-5,TRBV28,.,CASKGGGAGYSNQPQHF,TGTGCCAGCAAGGGGGGAGGGGCTGGTTATAGCAATCAGCCCCAGCATTTT
once,TRBJ2-3,TRBV29-1,TRBD2,CSVDSGGSTDTQYF,TGCAGCGTCGATAGCGGGGGTAGCACAGATACGCAGTATTTT
.,TRBJ2-1,TRBV10-3,.,CAISPSGGSYNEQFF,TGTGCCATCAGTCCCTCAGGGGGGTCCTACAATGAGCAGTTCTTC
.,TRBJ1-2,TRBV5-5,.,CASSRGGNYGYTF,TGTGCCAGCAGCCGAGGGGGTAACTATGGCTACACCTTC
.,TRBJ2-2,TRBV5-1,.,CASSLAPVTGELFF,TGCGCCAGCAGCTTGGCCCCCGTGACCGGGGAGCTGTTTTTT
.,TRBJ1-2,TRBV5-4,.,CASSLGKIVRVNTF,TGTGCCAGCAGCCTCGGGAAAATTGTACGTGTAAACACCTTC
once,TRBJ2-5,TRBV5-6,.,CASSLLTGAGETQYF,TGTGCCAGCAGCTTGTTGACTGGGGCCGGAGAGACCCAGTACTTC
.,TRBJ2-7,TRBV7-8,.,CASSLRGGAYEQYF,TGTGCCAGCAGCTTGAGGGGGGGGGCTTACGAGCAGTACTTC
.,TRBJ1-2,TRBV18,TRBD1,CASSPPSTGGKSGYTF,TGTGCCAGCTCACCACCTTCGACAGGGGGCAAGAGCGGCTACACCTTC
few,TRBJ2-3,TRBV4-1,TRBD2,CASSPQTSGGSNTQYF,TGCGCCAGCAGCCCTCAGACTAGCGGGGGTTCTAATACGCAGTATTTT
.,TRBJ1-1,TRBV5-1,.,CASSLEAGRTEAFF,TGCGCCAGCAGCTTGGAGGCAGGGAGGACTGAAGCTTTCTTT